This record looks at one T cell receptor beta chain sequence and its context. Within the sample, other DNA sequences also encode this same CDR3. This sample is drawn from a study of CD8+ T cells in alopecia areata. Study summary: Tofacitinib ran for 6 to 18 months before 6 months off drug.

Germline CDR1 LGHNA, CDR2 YSLEER. V gave up 3 bases and J gave up 6 bases; unmatched junction bases: 1. This CDR3 contains 13 residues. It was cDNA, reverse transcribed from extracted RNA, that served as the sequencing template. TCRdb's table, derived via immunoSEQ multiplex PCR, lists solely in-frame clones and lacks some. Altogether under 95,000 clones are present, about two thirds being singletons, with the ten largest covering roughly 17%. As to treatment: oral pan-JAK inhibitor, 5-10 mg twice daily. The specimen was CD8+ T cells sorted from blood, collected at roughly week 45, from a patient treated with tofacitinib. The chain has TRBV4-3 and TRBJ2-1, with 8 bases that match TRBD2. This TCR was recovered from a human donor with alopecia areata. CDR3 sequence reads: CASSQAGGNEQFF. CDR3 bases: TGCGCCAGCAGCCAGGCGGGGGGCAATGAGCAGTTCTTC.